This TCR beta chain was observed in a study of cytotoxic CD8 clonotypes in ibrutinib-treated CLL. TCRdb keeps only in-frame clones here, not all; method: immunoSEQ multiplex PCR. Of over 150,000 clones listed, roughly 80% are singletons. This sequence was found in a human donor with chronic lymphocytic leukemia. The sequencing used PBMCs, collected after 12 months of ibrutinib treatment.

Written as DNA, the CDR3 is TGTGCCAGTAGTATACGGGGACGGATATCTGGAAACACCATATATTTT. Translation gives CASSIRGRISGNTIYF. The chain carries TRBV19 and TRBJ1-3; maybe TRBD1 (5 bases). The CDR3 consists of 16 residues. Trimming removed 2 bases from V and 1 base from J, with 12 bases in between. Germline CDR1 is LNHDA and CDR2 is SQIVND (reference sequence).